This T cell receptor beta chain comes out of a study of identical twins. Study findings and constraints: Some out-of-frame alpha sequences were shared by twins, and these showed excess low generation probability. Modelling underestimated the level of out-of-frame TCR alpha sharing observed in monozygotic twins.

Unique molecular identifiers were present on the cDNA, and a universal primer site came from template switching. Via MiXCR, TCRdb re-called the 5' RACE reads, giving one row per CDR3 protein. The data contain just over 500,000 distinct CDR3 sequences, about 20% of them singletons. The CDR3 has 16 amino acids. Trimming took off 1 base at V and 4 bases at J, with 17 bases between the two ends. The germline V gene encodes CDR1 SGHRS and CDR2 YFSETQ. As concerns this clonotype: Its antigen remains unidentified.

These records were also assigned to another study, of T cells expressing NK-cell markers.

The TCR comes from a woman aged 18-30 years in good health. Material for sequencing was CD4+ T cells sorted from blood. This chain links TRBV5-1 with TRBJ1-1, with TRBD1 as a possible D gene (5 bases). The CDR3 protein is CASSLNGPTAGTEAFF. CDR3 nucleotide sequence: TGCGCCAGCAGCTTGAATGGTCCGACAGCGGGCACTGAAGCTTTCTTT.